Below are 18 T cell receptor beta chains sequenced from a single sample in a study of identical twins. MiXCR was run by TCRdb on the 5' RACE reads, yielding one entry per CDR3 protein. The sample lists about 220,000 distinct CDR3 sequences, over 5.5% occurring once. This sample also appeared in a second study, on T cells expressing NK-cell markers.

Material for sequencing was CD8+ T cells sorted from blood. The receptors were sampled from a young woman in good health.

The chain carries TRBV5-1 and TRBJ1-6, with TRBD1 as a possible D gene (5 bases). This CDR3 comprises 13 residues. The germline V and J ends were trimmed by 7 bases and 5 bases, with 10 bases remaining between them. Per germline, CDR1 SGHRS and CDR2 YFSETQ. CDR3 bases: TGCGCCAGCCAGACGGGGGATAATTCACCCCTCCACTTT. It specifies CASQTGDNSPLHF.

The chain is built from TRBV20-1 and TRBJ1-2; D remains ambiguous. Germline CDR1 reads DFQATT; CDR2 reads SNEGSKA (reference sequence). This CDR3 contains 15 residues. V was trimmed by 0 bases and J by 3 bases, leaving 14 bases between them. CDR3 sequence (DNA): TGCAGTGCTAGAGATCGTGCTCCCAAGGACTATGGCTACACCTTC. Translating gives CSARDRAPKDYGYTF.

A note on this clonotype: A read error is possible here, since a much larger clone lies one base away. The genes are TRBV6-6 and TRBJ2-7; D not resolved. The CDR3 contains 12 residues. Germline-derived CDR1 and CDR2 are MNHNY and SVGAGI (reference sequence). The V end lost 5 bases, the J end lost 0 bases, and 5 bases lay between the germline ends. The CDR3 DNA is TGTGCCAGCAGTCGGACCTCCTACGAGCAGTACTTC. This codes for CASSRTSYEQYF.

This clonotype occurred a few times. The chain couples TRBV30 to TRBJ1-2; perhaps TRBD1 as D (6 bases). The CDR3 consists of 12 residues. Per the germline V gene, CDR1 is GTSNPN and CDR2 is SVGIG (reference sequence). V lost 4 bases, J lost 10 bases, and 16 bases lay in between. Here the CDR3 reads CAWTGGGRVYTF. In DNA, the CDR3 is TGTGCCTGGACCGGGGGCGGCAGGGTCTACACCTTC.

This chain links TRBV14 with TRBJ1-4; TRBD1 aligns across 8 bases. The CDR3 contains 16 residues. The J segment lost 1 base and the V segment lost 3 bases, leaving 4 bases of the junction unmatched. Germline loops: CDR1 SGHDN, CDR2 FVKESK. The CDR3 DNA reads TGTGCCAGCAGCCAGGCTGACAGGGGAACTAATGAAAAACTGTTTTTT. It encodes CASSQADRGTNEKLFF.

In this sample, this clonotype turned up many times. The chain couples TRBV29-1 to TRBJ2-7; possibly TRBD1 or TRBD2 for D (6 bases each). The V end was cut by 4 bases, the J end by 2 bases, with 15 bases between. The germline V gene encodes CDR1 SQVTM and CDR2 ANQGSEA. The CDR3 runs 14 residues. CDR3 amino acids: CSVGGAETPYEQYF. CDR3 sequence (DNA): TGCAGCGTTGGGGGGGCTGAGACCCCCTACGAGCAGTACTTC.

There are many counts of this clonotype. The chain uses TRBV12-3 or TRBV12-4 and TRBJ2-1; TRBD2 matches at 8 bases. Losses at the gene ends were 3 bases for V and 6 bases for J; bases not matched to a gene: 7. This CDR3 is built from 15 residues. The CDR3 nucleotides read TGTGCCAGCAGTTTTCCCCTAGCGGGTTCCAATGAGCAGTTCTTC. Its translation: CASSFPLAGSNEQFF.

V usage is TRBV12-3 or TRBV12-4 and J usage is TRBJ2-7; 7 nucleotides match TRBD2. With V trimmed by 7 bases and J by 2 bases, 8 bases remained unmatched. This CDR3 spans 14 amino acids. DNA of the CDR3: TGTGCCAGCACCAGGGAGGGCAGAACCTACGAGCAGTACTTC. This encodes CASTREGRTYEQYF.

This clonotype occurred many times. The rearrangement links TRBV7-2 to TRBJ2-3, with D unresolved. V shed 4 bases and J shed 8 bases, with 7 bases lying between them. The CDR3 spans 11 residues. In germline, CDR1 is SGHTA, CDR2 FQGNSA. The CDR3, as DNA: TGTGCCAGCAGCTACGCAAGTACGCAGTATTTT. It specifies CASSYASTQYF. Full variable domain (rest looked up from reference TRBV7-2 and TRBJ2-3): GAGVSQSPSNKVTEKGKDVELRCDPISGHTALYWYRQSLGQGLEFLIYFQGNSAPDKSGLPSDRFSAERTGGSVSTLTIQRTQQEDSAVYLCASSYASTQYFGPGTRLTVL.

This clonotype came up many times. The V and J genes are TRBV29-1 and TRBJ2-1; 15 bases match TRBD2. CDR3 size: 16 residues. V shed 4 bases and J 9 bases; nucleotides not matched to a gene: 10. Germline V gene lookup returns CDR1 SQVTM and CDR2 ANQGSEA. CDR3 region: CSVAGTSGRPISEQFF. The CDR3 DNA is TGCAGCGTTGCAGGGACTAGCGGGAGGCCTATAAGTGAGCAGTTCTTC.

This clonotype was picked up many times. V is TRBV12-3 or TRBV12-4 and J is TRBJ1-5; D might be TRBD1 (6 bases). Trimming shortened V by 2 bases and J by 11 bases, and 16 bases separated the two germline ends. CDR3 length: 14 residues. The CDR3 here is CASSLHVQGRTQHF. For the CDR3, the DNA is TGTGCCAGCAGTTTACACGTTCAGGGGAGGACCCAGCATTTT.

The chain recombines TRBV12-5 with TRBJ2-2, with 12 bases aligning to TRBD1. The junction had 8 bases not matched to a gene; V was cut back by 5 bases and J by 7 bases. The CDR3 totals 16 residues. Germline CDR1 LGHNT, CDR2 FRNRAP. This CDR3 reads CASGPPGQGANGELFF. The DNA of the CDR3 is TGTGCTAGTGGTCCCCCGGGACAGGGGGCCAACGGGGAGCTGTTTTTT.

J is TRBJ2-3 and V is TRBV7-9; 7 bases fit TRBD2. The length of the CDR3 is 16 residues. Germline V CDR1 and CDR2: SEHNR, FQNEAQ (reference sequence). J lost 1 base, V lost 5 bases, and 9 bases had no gene match. CDR3 sequence: CASSLTFGGGTDTQYF. As DNA, the CDR3 is TGTGCCAGCAGCCTAACGTTTGGGGGGGGCACAGATACGCAGTATTTT.

The sample holds a few counts of this clonotype. The chain recombines TRBV20-1 with TRBJ2-7, with a tentative D call TRBD2 (6 bases). The length of the CDR3 is 15 residues. Per the germline V gene, CDR1 is DFQATT and CDR2 is SNEGSKA (reference sequence). Trimming removed 5 bases from V and 1 base from J, with 18 bases in between. The CDR3 bases are TGCAGTGCTCCAAACCCGCGGGGCGCTTCCTACGAGCAGTACTTC. This sequence encodes CSAPNPRGASYEQYF.

This clonotype was observed many times. Written as DNA, the CDR3 is TGTGCCAGCGAACAGGGCCGCGATGAGCAGTTCTTC. This codes for CASEQGRDEQFF. The gene calls are TRBV25-1 and TRBJ2-1, with D tentatively TRBD1 (6 bases). The CDR3 is made up of 12 amino acids. Germline V gives CDR1 MGHDK, CDR2 SYGVNS. V was pared by 8 bases and J by 8 bases, with 13 bases between.

This clonotype was seen many times. This sequence joins TRBV5-1 and TRBJ1-1; 10 bases are a match to TRBD1. Germline V gene data show CDR1 as SGHRS and CDR2 as YFSETQ. The CDR3 totals 19 residues. V dropped 2 bases and J dropped 0; count of bases not matched to a gene: 13. The CDR3 DNA reads TGCGCCAGCAGCTTTCATTCGGACAGGGGGGAGTTCATGAACACTGAAGCTTTCTTT. Its protein product is CASSFHSDRGEFMNTEAFF.

This clonotype was seen only a few times. The CDR3, as DNA: TGTGCCTGGGGACAGGGGACCGGGGAGCTGTTTTTT. It specifies CAWGQGTGELFF. This chain joins TRBV30 and TRBJ2-2; 9 bases match TRBD1. V lost 5 bases, J lost 5 bases, and 0 bases stayed unmatched. Germline V lookup: CDR1 GTSNPN, CDR2 SVGIG (reference sequence). The CDR3 covers 12 residues.

This clonotype was counted between two and nine times. The chain links TRBV5-6 to TRBJ2-3, with a possible D match to TRBD2 (6 bases). Germline CDR1 SGHDT, CDR2 YYEEEE. V dropped 4 bases and J dropped 5 bases, with 11 bases sitting between them. This CDR3 spans 13 amino acids. Here the CDR3 reads CASSRRAGDTQYF. In DNA form, the CDR3 reads TGTGCCAGCAGCCGGAGGGCCGGAGATACGCAGTATTTT.